This TCR beta chain is drawn from a study of T cells in Graves' hyperthyroidism and ophthalmopathy (dated by TCRdb to between 2018 and 2021). Background for the entire study: Peripheral blood samples were taken at initial diagnosis, before any treatment was given. To identify distinguishing TCR V-J signatures, a discovery cohort of around 100 patients was used, comprising 43 with Graves' ophthalmopathy and 57 with stable Graves' hyperthyroidism. Prospective prediction of ophthalmopathy was tested in an independent validation cohort consisting of under 20 hyperthyroidism patients and approximately 16 patients who later progressed to ophthalmopathy. The 100 discovery patients were randomly split 7:3 into training and test sets. The study also compared thyroid tissue and blood T-cell repertoires from five or six Graves' hyperthyroidism patients. After sampling, hyperthyroidism patients received methimazole starting at 30 mg daily, and ophthalmopathy patients received high-dose intravenous methylprednisolone. According to the paper, TCR Vbeta CDR3 sequencing was carried out on over 130 peripheral blood samples, which came from 40 to 45 ophthalmopathy, 70 to 80 hyperthyroidism and 17 progressor patients. Here is what the overall study found, with its caveats: During validation, the model predicted progression to ophthalmopathy a median of approximately six months ahead of onset, with around 71% sensitivity and about 75% specificity. No statistical method was used to fix the sample size in advance, and group allocation was not hidden from the investigators. Most expanded thyroid clonotypes (frequency above 0.001) were also found in blood, which suggests that blood repertoires may mirror thyroid immune responses. Ophthalmopathy was separated from stable hyperthyroidism by a 13 V-J signature model, with about 86% sensitivity and about 81% specificity obtained in cross-validation and 80%/75% obtained in testing.

Many counts were recorded for this clonotype. Its cognate antigen has yet to be identified. Base-call qualities are not available, and no considerably larger clone is one nucleotide away. TCR beta CDR3 regions were amplified from RNA transcripts. A first-round RT-PCR of the TCR CDR3 used the HTBI primer set with the Qiagen OneStep RT-PCR kit. A second multiplex PCR round built the libraries, followed by size selection and purification. Libraries were sequenced paired-end with 100 bp reads on an Illumina HiSeq2000. On the study's bioinformatics: SOAPnuke was used to process the raw data, removing reads that contained adapters or uncalled bases, had a mean Phred below 15, or lacked an exact match to the constant primer or identifier. High-quality paired reads were merged with COPE v1.2.5, and unique nucleotide sequences were defined as clonotypes. MiTCR v1.1 was used to align the clonotypes against IMGT TRBV, TRBD and TRBJ reference segments. The analysis was restricted to V-J combinations with a frequency above 0.0001, which together covered 99.2% of the repertoires. The TCS score was defined as the ratio of F50 (clonal expansion) to E x V (chaos), calculated using BLOSUM62-based TCRdist between CDR3 peptides within each V-J. Welch's t-statistics and random forest reduced 514 V-J features to some 14, which were used in a naive Bayes classifier (R e1071). TCRdb handled the public reads itself, with Q25 trimming in fastp and clone calling in MiXCR, and kept productive beta chains. A single entry per CDR3 protein holds the most common genes and DNA from its merged rows. The V and J calls, along with clone size, are taken from TCRdb and not from the paper's own processing. Recorded for this sample are approximately 430,000 distinct CDR3 sequences; around 14% of them occurred a single time. Approximately 8% of the sample belongs to the ten largest clones.

Stable Graves' hyperthyroidism was defined as no progression to ophthalmopathy during 18 months of follow-up. Hyperthyroidism patients were newly diagnosed, with disease duration under 2 months, and aged 18 to 65 years. Exclusion was applied to patients with uncontrolled infections, other autoimmune diseases, pregnancy or lactation. Diagnoses were based on clinical symptoms, serum thyroxine and TRAb, thyroid ultrasound and orbital computed tomography. Ficoll-Paque density gradient centrifugation was used to isolate PBMCs from around 10 ml of fresh peripheral blood. Total RNA was extracted with Trizol reagent, and quality was checked on an Agilent 2100 Bioanalyzer. The germline V gene yields SGHAT for CDR1 and FQNNGV for CDR2. Trimming costs V 1 base and J 2 bases, and their ends lie 5 bases apart. From its cysteine to its phenylalanine, the CDR3 spans 14 amino acids. The CDR3 DNA has 42 bases and is translated from base 1.

The sequence was obtained from a woman aged 18-29 years with Graves' hyperthyroidism. The chain joins TRBV11-2 to TRBJ2-2; the D gene cannot be resolved reliably. Sequences were obtained from blood. The CDR3 sequence is CASSLGTNTGELFF. The base sequence is TGTGCCAGCAGCTTAGGCACTAACACCGGGGAGCTGTTTTTT.